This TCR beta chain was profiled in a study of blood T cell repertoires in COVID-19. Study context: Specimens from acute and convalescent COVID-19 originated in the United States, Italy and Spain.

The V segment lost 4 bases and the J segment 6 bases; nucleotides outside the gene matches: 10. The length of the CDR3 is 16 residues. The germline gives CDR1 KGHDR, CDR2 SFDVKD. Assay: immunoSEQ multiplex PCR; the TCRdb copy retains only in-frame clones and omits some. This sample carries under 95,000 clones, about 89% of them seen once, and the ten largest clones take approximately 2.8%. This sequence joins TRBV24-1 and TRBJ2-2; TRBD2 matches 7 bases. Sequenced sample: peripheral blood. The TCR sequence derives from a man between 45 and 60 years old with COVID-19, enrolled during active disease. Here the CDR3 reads CATSDPGGAGSGELFF. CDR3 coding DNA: TGTGCCACCAGTGACCCCGGGGGAGCGGGGTCCGGGGAGCTGTTTTTT.